This T cell receptor beta chain is from a study of control samples from healthy donors and cancer patients. V lost 6 bases and J 4 bases, leaving 14 bases between the germline ends. This CDR3 region has 14 residues. Per the germline V gene, CDR1 is MNHEY and CDR2 is SMNVEV (reference sequence). Profiled with immunoSEQ multiplex PCR; TCRdb holds only in-frame clones, not every one. Here the sample spans 140,000 or so clones, more than 85% being singletons. Sample: blood. This sequence joins TRBV27 and TRBJ2-3; maybe TRBD2 (6 bases). The TCR comes from a man under 40 in good health. CDR3: CASSSLGEADTQYF. CDR3 nucleotide sequence: TGTGCCAGCAGCTCGTTGGGGGAGGCAGATACGCAGTATTTT.